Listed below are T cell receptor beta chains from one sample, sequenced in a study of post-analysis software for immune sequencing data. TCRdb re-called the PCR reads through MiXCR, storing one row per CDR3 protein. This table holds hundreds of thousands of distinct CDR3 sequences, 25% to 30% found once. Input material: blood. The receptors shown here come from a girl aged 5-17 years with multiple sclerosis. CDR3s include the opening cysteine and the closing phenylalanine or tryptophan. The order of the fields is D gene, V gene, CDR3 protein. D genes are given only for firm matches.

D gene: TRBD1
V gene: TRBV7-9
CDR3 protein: CASSWGTAYEQYF

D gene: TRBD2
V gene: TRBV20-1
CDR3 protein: CSARVLAGEVYEQYF

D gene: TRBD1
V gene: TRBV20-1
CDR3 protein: CSARDGTGGGYGQYF

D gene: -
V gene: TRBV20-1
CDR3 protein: CSASTGTLYEQYF

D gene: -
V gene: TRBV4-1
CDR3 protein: CASSQNPGRGTYGYTF

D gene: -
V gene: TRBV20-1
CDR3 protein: CSAMRGSDGYTF

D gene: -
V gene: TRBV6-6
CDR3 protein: CASSYPLKNTIYF

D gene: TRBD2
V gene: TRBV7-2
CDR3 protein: CASSLTSGFTDTQYF

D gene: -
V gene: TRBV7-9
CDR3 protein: CASSDYRGELADTQYF

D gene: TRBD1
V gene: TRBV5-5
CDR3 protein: CASSPRQGFTEAFF

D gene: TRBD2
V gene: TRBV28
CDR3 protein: CASRRLAGYEQYF

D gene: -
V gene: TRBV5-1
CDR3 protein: CASSRGSTDEQFF

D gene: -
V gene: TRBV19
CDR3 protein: CATQIGPNSPLHF

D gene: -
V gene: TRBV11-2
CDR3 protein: CASSLDHVDNEQFF

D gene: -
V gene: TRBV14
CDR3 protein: CASSQHLNTEAFF

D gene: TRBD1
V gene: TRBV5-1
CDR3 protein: CASIIGPTGGATGELFF

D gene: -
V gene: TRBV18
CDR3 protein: CASSLGGREVGYTF

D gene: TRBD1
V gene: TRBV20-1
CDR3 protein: CSAGPRTGFPGELFF

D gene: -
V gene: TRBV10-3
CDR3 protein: CAISESYGGGAKNIQYF

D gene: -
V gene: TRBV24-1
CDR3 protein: CATSDSGQRNYGYTF

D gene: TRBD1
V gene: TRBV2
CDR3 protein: CASSPGLVLRTGFNYGYTF

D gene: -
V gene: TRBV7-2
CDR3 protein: CASSLAVRGQTQYF

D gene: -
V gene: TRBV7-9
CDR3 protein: CASSLESSRQFF

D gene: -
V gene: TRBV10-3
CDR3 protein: CAITTEENTIYF

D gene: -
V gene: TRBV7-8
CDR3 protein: CASSSRLGGEKLFF

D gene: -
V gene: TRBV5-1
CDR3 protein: CASSPTSVRARELFF

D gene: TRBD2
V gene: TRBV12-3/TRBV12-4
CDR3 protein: CASRPNSGRRYEQYF

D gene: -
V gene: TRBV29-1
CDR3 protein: CSVEVPGASSYEQYF

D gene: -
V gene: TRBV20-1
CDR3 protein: CSATGTPADEQYF

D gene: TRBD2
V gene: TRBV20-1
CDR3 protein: CSASPPAPSGRVYNEQFF